This T cell receptor beta chain derives from a study of T cell responses to AZD1222 COVID-19 vaccine. Study conclusions and caveats: Donor demographics were predominantly white British with a female majority; clonal diversity may be underestimated. Baseline serology detected seropositivity in only a handful of AZD1222 recipients. Reports indicate that nearly half of spike-specific TCRs are directed at unmutated variant regions. Rises in breadth and depth of Spike-specific TCRs came after two AZD1222 doses.

Clones were sequenced by immunoSEQ multiplex PCR, and TCRdb holds only the in-frame ones, with some missing. This table has 100,000 to 150,000 clones, roughly 90% appearing once. This clone was observed once. Its specificity is unknown. Trimming removed 7 bases at V and 5 bases at J, with 14 bases between. The CDR3 runs to 12 residues. CDR1 and CDR2 from the germline V gene are SQVTM and ANQGSEA. The TCR originated in an adult in good health. The input for sequencing was peripheral blood, taken on day 0 of AZD1222 vaccination. The chain joins TRBV29-1 to TRBJ1-1; no reliable D call. CDR3 amino acids: CSARVGETEAFF. CDR3 bases: TGCAGCGCTAGAGTTGGGGAAACTGAAGCTTTCTTT.